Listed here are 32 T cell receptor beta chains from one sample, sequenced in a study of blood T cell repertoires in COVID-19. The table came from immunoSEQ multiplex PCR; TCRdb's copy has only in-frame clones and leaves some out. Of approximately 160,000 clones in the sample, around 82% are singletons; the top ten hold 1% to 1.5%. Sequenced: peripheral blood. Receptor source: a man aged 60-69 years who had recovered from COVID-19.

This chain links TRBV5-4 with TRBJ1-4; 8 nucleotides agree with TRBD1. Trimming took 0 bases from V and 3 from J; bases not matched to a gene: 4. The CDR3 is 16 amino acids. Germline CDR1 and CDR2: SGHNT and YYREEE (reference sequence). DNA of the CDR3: TGTGCCAGCAGCTTGGGCGTGGGACAGGCTAATGAAAAACTGTTTTTT. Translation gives CASSLGVGQANEKLFF.

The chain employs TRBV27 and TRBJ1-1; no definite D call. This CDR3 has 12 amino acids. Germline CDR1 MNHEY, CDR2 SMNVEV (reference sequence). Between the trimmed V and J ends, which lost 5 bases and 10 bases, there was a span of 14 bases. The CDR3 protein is CASSPNVGAAFF. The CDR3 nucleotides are TGTGCCAGCAGTCCCAACGTGGGAGCAGCTTTCTTT.

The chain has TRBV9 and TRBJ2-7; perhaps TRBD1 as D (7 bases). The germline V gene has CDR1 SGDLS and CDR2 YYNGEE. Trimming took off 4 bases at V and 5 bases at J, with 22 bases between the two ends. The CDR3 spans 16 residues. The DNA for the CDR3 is TGTGCCAGCAGCATTACCGGAGGGACAGTATTAGACGAGCAGTACTTC. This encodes CASSITGGTVLDEQYF.

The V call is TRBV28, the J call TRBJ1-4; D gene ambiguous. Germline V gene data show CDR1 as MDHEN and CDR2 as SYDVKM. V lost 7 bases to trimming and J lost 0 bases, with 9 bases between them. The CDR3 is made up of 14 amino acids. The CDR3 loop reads CASTEESTNEKLFF. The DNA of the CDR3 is TGTGCCAGCACCGAGGAATCAACTAATGAAAAACTGTTTTTT. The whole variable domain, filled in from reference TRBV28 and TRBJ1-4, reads DVKVTQSSRYLVKRTGEKVFLECVQDMDHENMFWYRQDPGLGLRLIYFSYDVKMKEKGDIPEGYSVSREKKERFSLILESASTNQTSMYLCASTEESTNEKLFFGSGTQLSVL.

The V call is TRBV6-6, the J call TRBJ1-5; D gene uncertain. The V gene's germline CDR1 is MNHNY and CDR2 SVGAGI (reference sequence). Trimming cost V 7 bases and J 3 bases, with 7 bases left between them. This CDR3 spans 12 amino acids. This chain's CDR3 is CASNLDNQPQHF. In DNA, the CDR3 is TGTGCCAGCAATCTAGACAATCAGCCCCAGCATTTT.

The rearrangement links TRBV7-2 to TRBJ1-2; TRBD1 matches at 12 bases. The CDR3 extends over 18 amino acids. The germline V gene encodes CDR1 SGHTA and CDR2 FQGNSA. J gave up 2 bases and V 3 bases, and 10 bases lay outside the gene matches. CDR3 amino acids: CASSFQRGQGALNYGYTF. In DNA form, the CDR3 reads TGTGCCAGCAGCTTTCAAAGGGGACAGGGGGCGTTAAACTATGGCTACACCTTC.

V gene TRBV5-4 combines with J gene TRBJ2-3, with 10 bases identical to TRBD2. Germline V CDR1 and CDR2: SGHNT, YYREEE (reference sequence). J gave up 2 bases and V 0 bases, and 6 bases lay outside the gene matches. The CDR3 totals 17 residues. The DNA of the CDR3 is TGTGCCAGCAGCTTGGCGTCTAGCGGGGGAAACACAGATACGCAGTATTTT. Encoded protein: CASSLASSGGNTDTQYF.

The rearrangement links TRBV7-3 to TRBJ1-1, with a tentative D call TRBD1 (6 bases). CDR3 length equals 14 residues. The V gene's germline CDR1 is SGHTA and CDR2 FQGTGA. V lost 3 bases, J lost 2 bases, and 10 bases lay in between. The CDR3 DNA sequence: TGTGCCAGCAGCTTGGGACATGCTAACACTGAAGCTTTCTTT. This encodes CASSLGHANTEAFF.

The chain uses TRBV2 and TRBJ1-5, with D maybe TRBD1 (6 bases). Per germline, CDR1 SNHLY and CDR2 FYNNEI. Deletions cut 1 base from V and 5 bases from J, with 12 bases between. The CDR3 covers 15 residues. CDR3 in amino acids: CASSEERPGDQPQHF. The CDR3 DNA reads TGTGCCAGCAGTGAAGAGAGGCCAGGGGATCAGCCCCAGCATTTT.

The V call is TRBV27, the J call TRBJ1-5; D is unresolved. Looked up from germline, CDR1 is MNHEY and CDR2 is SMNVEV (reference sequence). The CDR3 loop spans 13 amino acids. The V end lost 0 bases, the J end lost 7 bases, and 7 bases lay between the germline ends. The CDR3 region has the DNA TGTGCCAGCAGTTTATCGTGGCCCCAGCCCCAGCATTTT. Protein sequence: CASSLSWPQPQHF.

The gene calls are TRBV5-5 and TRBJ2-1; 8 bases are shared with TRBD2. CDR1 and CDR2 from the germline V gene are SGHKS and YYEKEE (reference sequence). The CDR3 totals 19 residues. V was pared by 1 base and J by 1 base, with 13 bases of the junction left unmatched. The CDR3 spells CASSLRELAGSQSYNEQFF. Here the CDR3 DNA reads TGTGCCAGCAGCTTGCGGGAGCTAGCGGGTTCCCAGTCCTACAATGAGCAGTTCTTC.

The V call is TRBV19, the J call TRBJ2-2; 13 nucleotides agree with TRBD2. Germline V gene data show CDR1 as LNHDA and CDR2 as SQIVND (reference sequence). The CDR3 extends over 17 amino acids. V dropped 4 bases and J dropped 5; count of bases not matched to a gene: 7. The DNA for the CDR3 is TGTGCCAGTAGTACCGGACTAGCGGGGGCCTTTACCGGGGAGCTGTTTTTT. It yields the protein CASSTGLAGAFTGELFF.

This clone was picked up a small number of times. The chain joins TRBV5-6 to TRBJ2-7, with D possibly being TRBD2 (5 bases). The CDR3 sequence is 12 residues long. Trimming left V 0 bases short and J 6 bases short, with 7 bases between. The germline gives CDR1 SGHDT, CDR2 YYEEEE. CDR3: CASSLGGFEQYF. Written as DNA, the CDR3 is TGTGCCAGCAGCTTGGGAGGGTTCGAGCAGTACTTC.

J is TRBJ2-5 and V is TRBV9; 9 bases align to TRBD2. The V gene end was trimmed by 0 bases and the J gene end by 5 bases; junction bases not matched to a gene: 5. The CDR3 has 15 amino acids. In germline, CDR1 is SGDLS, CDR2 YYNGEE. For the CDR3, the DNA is TGTGCCAGCAGCGTAGGAACTAGCGGGTACGAGACCCAGTACTTC. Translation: CASSVGTSGYETQYF.

The CDR3 here is CASLRTGGRNYGYTF. For the CDR3, the DNA is TGTGCCAGCCTTAGGACAGGGGGGCGTAACTATGGCTACACCTTC. The chain uses TRBV21-1 and TRBJ1-2; the table's D call of TRBD1 was not tested on the DNA. TRBV21-1 is an annotated pseudogene. The CDR3 runs 15 residues.

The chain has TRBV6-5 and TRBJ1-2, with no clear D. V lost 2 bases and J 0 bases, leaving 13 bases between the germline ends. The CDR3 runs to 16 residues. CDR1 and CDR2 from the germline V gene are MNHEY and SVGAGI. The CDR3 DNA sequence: TGTGCCAGCAGTTACCGCCGGGAACCACCTAACTATGGCTACACCTTC. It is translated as CASSYRREPPNYGYTF.

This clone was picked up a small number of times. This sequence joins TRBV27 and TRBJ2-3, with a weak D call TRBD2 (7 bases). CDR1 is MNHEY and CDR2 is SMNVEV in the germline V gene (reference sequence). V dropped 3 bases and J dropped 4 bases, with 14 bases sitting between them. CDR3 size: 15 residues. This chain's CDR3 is CASSFLGGPADTQYF. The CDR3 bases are TGTGCCAGCAGTTTTCTGGGGGGGCCCGCAGATACGCAGTATTTT.

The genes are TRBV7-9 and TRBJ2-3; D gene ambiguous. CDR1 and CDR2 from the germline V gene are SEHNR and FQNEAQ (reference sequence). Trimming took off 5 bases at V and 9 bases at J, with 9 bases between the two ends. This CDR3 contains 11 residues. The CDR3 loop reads CASSPPPTQYF. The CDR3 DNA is TGTGCCAGCAGCCCCCCTCCGACGCAGTATTTT.

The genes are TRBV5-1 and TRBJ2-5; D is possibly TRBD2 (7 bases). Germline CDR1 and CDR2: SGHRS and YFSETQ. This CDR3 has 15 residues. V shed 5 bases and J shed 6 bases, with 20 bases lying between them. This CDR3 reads CASSQSGDIVQTQYF. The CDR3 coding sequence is TGCGCCAGCAGTCAAAGCGGGGACATAGTGCAGACCCAGTACTTC.

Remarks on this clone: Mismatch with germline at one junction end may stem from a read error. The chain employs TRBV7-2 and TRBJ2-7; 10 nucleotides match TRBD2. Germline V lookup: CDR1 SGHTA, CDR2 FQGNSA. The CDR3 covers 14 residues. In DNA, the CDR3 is TGTGCCAGCAGCCTAGCGGGGGCCACCTACGAGCAGTACTTC. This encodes CASSLAGATYEQYF.

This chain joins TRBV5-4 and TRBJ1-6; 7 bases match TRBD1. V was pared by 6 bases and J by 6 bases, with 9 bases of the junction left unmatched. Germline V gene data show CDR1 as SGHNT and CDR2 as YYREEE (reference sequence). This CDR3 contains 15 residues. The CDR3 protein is CASKNRGLGNSPLHF. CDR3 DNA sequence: TGTGCCAGCAAAAACAGGGGTTTAGGTAATTCACCCCTCCACTTT.

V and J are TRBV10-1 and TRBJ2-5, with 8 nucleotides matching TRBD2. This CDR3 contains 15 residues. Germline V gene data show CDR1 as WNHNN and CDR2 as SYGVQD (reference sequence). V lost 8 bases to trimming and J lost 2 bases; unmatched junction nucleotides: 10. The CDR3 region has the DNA TGCGCCAGCCGCCCTCCGGCTAGCGGGCAAGAGACCCAGTACTTC. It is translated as CASRPPASGQETQYF.

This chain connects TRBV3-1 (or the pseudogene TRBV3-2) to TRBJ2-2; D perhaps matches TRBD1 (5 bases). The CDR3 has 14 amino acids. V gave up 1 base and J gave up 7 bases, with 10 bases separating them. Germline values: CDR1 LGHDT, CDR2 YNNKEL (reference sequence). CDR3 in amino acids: CASSQAGNVGELFF. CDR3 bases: TGTGCCAGCAGCCAAGCAGGGAACGTCGGGGAGCTGTTTTTT.

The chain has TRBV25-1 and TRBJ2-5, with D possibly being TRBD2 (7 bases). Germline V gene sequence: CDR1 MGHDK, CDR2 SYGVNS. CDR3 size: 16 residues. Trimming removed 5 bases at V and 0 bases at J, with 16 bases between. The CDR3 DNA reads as TGTGCCAGCAGTCGGCGGGGGCGAACGTACCAAGAGACCCAGTACTTC. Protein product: CASSRRGRTYQETQYF.

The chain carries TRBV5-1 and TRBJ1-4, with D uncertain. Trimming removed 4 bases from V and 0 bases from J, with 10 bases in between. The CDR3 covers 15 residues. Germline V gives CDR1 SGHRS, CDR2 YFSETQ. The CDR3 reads CASSPPGTTNEKLFF. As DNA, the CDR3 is TGCGCCAGCAGCCCCCCGGGGACAACTAATGAAAAACTGTTTTTT.

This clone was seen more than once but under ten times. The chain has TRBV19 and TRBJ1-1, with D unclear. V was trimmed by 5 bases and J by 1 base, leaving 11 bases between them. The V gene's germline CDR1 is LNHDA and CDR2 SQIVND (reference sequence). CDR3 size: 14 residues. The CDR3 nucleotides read TGTGCCAGTAGTTCCCATTCAGGGAACACTGAAGCTTTCTTT. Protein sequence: CASSSHSGNTEAFF.

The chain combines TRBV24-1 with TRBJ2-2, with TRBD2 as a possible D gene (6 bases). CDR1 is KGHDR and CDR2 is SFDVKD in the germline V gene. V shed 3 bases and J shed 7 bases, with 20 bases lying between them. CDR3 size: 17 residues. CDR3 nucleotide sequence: TGTGCCACCAGTGATATTGCGGGGCGCATTTTTGGCGGGGAGCTGTTTTTT. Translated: CATSDIAGRIFGGELFF.

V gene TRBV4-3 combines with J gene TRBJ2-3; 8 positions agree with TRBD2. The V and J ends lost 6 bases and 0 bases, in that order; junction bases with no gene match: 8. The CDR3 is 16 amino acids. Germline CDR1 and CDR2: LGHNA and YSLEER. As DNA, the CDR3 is TGCGCCAGCAGATCCAGCGGGGGAGCTAGCACAGATACGCAGTATTTT. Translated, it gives CASRSSGGASTDTQYF.

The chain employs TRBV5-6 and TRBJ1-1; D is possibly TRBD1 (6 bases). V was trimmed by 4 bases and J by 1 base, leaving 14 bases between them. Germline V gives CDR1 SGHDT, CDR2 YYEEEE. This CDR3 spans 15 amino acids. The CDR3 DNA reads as TGTGCCAGCAGCCTTTGGGGGCGTGGGAACACTGAAGCTTTCTTT. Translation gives CASSLWGRGNTEAFF. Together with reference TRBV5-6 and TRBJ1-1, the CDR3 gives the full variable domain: DAGVTQSPTHLIKTRGQQVTLRCSPKSGHDTVSWYQQALGQGPQFIFQYYEEEERQRGNFPDRFSGHQFPNYSSELNVNALLLGDSALYLCASSLWGRGNTEAFFGQGTRLTVV.

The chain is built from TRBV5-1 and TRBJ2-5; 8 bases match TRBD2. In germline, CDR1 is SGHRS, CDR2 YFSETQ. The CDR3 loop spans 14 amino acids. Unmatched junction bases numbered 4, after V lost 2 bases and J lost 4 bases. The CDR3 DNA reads TGCGCCAGCAGCTTATCGGGGGGGCGAGAGACCCAGTACTTC. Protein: CASSLSGGRETQYF.

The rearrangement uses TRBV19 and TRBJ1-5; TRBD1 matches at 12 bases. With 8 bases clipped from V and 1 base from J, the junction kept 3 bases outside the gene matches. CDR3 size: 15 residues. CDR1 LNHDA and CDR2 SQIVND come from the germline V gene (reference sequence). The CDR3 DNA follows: TGTGCCAGTGGGACAGGGGGCTGGAGCAATCAGCCCCAGCATTTT. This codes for CASGTGGWSNQPQHF.

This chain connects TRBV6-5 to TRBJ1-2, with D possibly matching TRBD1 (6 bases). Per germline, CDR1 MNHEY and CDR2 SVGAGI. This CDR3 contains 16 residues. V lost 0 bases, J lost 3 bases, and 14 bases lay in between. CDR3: CASSYSYSGADYGYTF. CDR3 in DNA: TGTGCCAGCAGTTACTCGTATTCAGGGGCAGACTATGGCTACACCTTC.